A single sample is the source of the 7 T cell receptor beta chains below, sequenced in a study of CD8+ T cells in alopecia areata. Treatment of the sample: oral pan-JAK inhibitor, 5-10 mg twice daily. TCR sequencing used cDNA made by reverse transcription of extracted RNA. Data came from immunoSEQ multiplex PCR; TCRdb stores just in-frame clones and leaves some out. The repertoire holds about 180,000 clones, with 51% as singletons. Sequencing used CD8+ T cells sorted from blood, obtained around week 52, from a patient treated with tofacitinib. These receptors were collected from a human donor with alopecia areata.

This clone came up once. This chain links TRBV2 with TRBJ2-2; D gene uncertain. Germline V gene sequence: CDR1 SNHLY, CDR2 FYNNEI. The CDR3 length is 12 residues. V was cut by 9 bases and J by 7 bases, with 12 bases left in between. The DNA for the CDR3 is TGTGCCAGGTTGGACGGTTTCGGGGAGCTGTTTTTT. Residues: CARLDGFGELFF.

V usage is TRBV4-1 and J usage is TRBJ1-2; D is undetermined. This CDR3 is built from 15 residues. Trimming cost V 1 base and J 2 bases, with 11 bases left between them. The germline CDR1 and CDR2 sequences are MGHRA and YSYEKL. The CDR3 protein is CASSQVATGNYGYTF. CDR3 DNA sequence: TGCGCCAGCAGCCAAGTTGCGACGGGGAACTATGGCTACACCTTC.

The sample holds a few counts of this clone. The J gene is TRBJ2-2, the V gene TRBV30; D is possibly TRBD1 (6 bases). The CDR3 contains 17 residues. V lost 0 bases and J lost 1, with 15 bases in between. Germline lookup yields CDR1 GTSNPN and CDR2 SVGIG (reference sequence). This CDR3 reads CAWSVGWGLENTGELFF. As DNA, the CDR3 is TGTGCCTGGAGTGTAGGCTGGGGGCTTGAGAACACCGGGGAGCTGTTTTTT.

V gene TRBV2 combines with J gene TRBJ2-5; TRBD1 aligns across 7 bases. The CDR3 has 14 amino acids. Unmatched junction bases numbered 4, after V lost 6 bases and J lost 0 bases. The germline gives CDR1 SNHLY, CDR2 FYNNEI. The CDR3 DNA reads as TGTGCCAGCAGACCGGGACAGTACCAAGAGACCCAGTACTTC. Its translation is CASRPGQYQETQYF.

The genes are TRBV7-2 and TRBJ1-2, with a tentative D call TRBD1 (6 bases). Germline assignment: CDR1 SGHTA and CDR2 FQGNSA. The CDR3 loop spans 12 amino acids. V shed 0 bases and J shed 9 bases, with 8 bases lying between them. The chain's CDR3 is CASSLAGGSYTF. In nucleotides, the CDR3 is TGTGCCAGCAGCTTAGCAGGGGGAAGCTACACCTTC.

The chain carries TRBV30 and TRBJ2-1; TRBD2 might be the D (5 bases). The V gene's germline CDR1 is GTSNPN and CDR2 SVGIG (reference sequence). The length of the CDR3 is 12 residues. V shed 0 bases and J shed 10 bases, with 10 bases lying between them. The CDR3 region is CAWSVLGLEQFF. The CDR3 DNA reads TGTGCCTGGAGTGTACTAGGCCTCGAGCAGTTCTTC.

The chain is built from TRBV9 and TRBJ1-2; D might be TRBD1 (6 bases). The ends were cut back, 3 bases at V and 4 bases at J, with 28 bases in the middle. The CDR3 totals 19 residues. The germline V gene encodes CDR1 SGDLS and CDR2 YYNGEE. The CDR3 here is CASSERTGTQQDYSYGYTF. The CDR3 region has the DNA TGTGCCAGCAGCGAGAGGACCGGGACACAGCAGGATTATAGCTATGGCTACACCTTC. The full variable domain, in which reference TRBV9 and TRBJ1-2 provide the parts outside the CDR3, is DSGVTQTPKHLITATGQRVTLRCSPRSGDLSVYWYQQSLDQGLQFLIQYYNGEERAKGNILERFSAQQFPDLHSELNLSSLELGDSALYFCASSERTGTQQDYSYGYTFGSGTRLTVV.